This TCR beta chain was retrieved from a study of T-cell memory formation after mild COVID-19. Background on the study: Largely, TCR clusters stayed within a single donor.

This clonotype has only a few counts. What it recognizes is unknown. Regarding the study as a whole: The authors did not confirm SARS-CoV-2 specificity of second-wave clones peaking day 37. CD4/CD8 balance held among clones contracting day 15 to 85, and later expanders leaned CD4+.

TCRdb reanalysed the 5' RACE reads using MiXCR and keeps one entry per CDR3 protein. This table has 300,000 to 350,000 distinct CDR3 sequences, under 15% appearing once. Germline CDR1 is MGHRA and CDR2 is YSYEKL. Trimming at V came to 2 bases and at J to 3 bases, leaving 16 bases not matched to a gene. The CDR3 totals 20 residues. This clonotype originated in a man aged 18 to 29 who had mild COVID-19 (a few samples of this study predate the infection). Cell type and time point are not known. The sample was PBMCs or a T cell subset sorted from them (not recorded which). The V and J genes are TRBV4-1 and TRBJ2-6; 7 nucleotides match TRBD1. The CDR3 DNA reads TGCGCCAGCAGCCAATACCGGGACAGAGGGAATAAAGGTGGGGCCAACGTCCTGACTTTC. Amino acids: CASSQYRDRGNKGGANVLTF.